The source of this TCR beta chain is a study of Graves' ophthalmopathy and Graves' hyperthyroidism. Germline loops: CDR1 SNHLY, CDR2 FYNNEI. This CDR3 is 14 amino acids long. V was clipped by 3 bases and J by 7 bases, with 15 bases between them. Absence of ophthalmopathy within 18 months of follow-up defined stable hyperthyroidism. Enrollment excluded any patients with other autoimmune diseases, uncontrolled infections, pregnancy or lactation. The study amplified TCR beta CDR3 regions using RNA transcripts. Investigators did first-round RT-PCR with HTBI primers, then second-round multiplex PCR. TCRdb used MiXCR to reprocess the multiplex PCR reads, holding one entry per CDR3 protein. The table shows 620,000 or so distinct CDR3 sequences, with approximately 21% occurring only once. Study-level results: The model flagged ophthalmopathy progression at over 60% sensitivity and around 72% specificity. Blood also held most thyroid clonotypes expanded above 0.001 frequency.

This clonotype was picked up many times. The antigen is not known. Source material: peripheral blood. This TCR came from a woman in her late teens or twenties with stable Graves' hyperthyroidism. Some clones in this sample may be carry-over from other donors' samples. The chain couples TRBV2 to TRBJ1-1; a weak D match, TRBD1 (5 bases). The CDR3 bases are TGTGCCAGCAGTGATAACGGAGGGGCCGATGAAGCTTTCTTT. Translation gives CASSDNGGADEAFF.